One and the same sample provided the 2 T cell receptor beta chains below, sequenced in a study of cytomegalovirus exposure and HLA in healthy donors. The study ran its PCR with 60 Vbeta and 13 Jbeta primers. Clones were sequenced by immunoSEQ multiplex PCR, and TCRdb holds only the in-frame ones, with some missing. The table has roughly 130,000 clones, 70% to 85% seen once. The sample consisted of PBMCs. These receptors all stem from a man in his forties in good health and CMV-seronegative.

CDR3 coding DNA: TGCGCCAGCAGCGAGGCGACGGCCGGGGAGCTGTTTTTT. Translating it yields CASSEATAGELFF. The chain links TRBV5-1 to TRBJ2-2; the D is unclear. CDR1 and CDR2 from the germline V gene are SGHRS and YFSETQ. Deletions cut 4 bases from V and 6 bases from J, with 10 bases between. There are 13 residues in the CDR3.

V usage is TRBV28 and J usage is TRBJ2-3; 9 nucleotides agree with TRBD2. This CDR3 has 15 amino acids. Losses at the gene ends were 2 bases for V and 2 bases for J; bases not matched to a gene: 2. Germline V gives CDR1 MDHEN, CDR2 SYDVKM. CDR3 amino acids: CASSLVAGVTDTQYF. CDR3 DNA: TGTGCCAGCAGTTTAGTAGCGGGAGTCACAGATACGCAGTATTTT.